This TCR beta chain was documented in a study of blood T cell repertoires in COVID-19. Germline lookup yields CDR1 SEHNR and CDR2 FQNEAQ (reference sequence). The CDR3 is 13 amino acids. The V segment lost 2 bases and the J segment 9 bases; nucleotides outside the gene matches: 5. Sequencing was performed with immunoSEQ multiplex PCR; in TCRdb, only in-frame clones are kept and a portion is missing. The data contain 50,000 to 70,000 clones, about 80% of them singletons. This clone was found a few times. The chain uses TRBV7-9 and TRBJ2-7; 9 nucleotides agree with TRBD1. The sequenced sample consisted of peripheral blood. This sequence was found in a man of 80 years or more with COVID-19, enrolled during active disease. CDR3 DNA: TGTGCCAGCAGCTTAACGGGACAGGGTCCGCAGTACGTC. Encoded protein: CASSLTGQGPQYV.